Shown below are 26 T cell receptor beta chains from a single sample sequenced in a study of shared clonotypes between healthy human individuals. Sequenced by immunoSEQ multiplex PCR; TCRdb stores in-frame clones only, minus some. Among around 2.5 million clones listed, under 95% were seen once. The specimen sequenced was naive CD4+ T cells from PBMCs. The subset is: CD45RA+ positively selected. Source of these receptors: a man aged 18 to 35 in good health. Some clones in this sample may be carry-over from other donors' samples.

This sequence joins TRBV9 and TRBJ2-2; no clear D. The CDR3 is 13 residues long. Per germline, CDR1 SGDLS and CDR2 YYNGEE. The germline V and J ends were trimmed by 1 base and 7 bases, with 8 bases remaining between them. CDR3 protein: CASSVSGIGELFF. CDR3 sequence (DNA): TGTGCCAGCAGCGTATCAGGAATCGGGGAGCTGTTTTTT.

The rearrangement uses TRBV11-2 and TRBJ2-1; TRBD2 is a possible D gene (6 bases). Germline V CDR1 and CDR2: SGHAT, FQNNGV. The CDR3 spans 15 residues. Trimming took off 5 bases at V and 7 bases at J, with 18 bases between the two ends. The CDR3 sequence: CASSRTVGSGNEQFF. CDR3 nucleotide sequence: TGTGCCAGCAGCCGGACGGTCGGTAGCGGAAATGAGCAGTTCTTC.

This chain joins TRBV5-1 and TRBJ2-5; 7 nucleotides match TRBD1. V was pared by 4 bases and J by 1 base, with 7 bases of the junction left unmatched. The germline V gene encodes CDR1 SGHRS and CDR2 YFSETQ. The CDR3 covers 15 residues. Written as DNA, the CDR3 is TGCGCCAGCAGCCCGGGACAGCCTATCCAAGAGACCCAGTACTTC. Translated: CASSPGQPIQETQYF.

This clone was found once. The CDR3 region has the DNA TGCGCCAGCAGGGAGGGTAATAGCGGAGATCAGCAGTACTTC. It is translated as CASREGNSGDQQYF. The chain links TRBV5-1 to TRBJ2-7, with a weak D call TRBD2 (6 bases). CDR3 length: 14 amino acids. Per germline, CDR1 SGHRS and CDR2 YFSETQ. The V gene lost 5 bases and the J gene lost 8 bases, with 20 bases spanning the gap.

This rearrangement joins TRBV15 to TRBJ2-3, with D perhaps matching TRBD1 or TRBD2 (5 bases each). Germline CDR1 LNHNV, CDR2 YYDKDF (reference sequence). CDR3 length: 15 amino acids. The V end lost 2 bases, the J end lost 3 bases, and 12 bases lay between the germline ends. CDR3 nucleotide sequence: TGTGCCACCAGCAGACAGGGATGGAGGACAGATACGCAGTATTTT. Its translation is CATSRQGWRTDTQYF.

CDR3 nucleotide sequence: TGTGCCAGCAGGGCTAGCGGCTCTCCTATTGGGGGTACGCAGTATTTT. Translating gives CASRASGSPIGGTQYF. The chain recombines TRBV2 with TRBJ2-3; 7 positions agree with TRBD2. V lost 6 bases and J lost 8; bases outside the gene matches: 17. Germline values: CDR1 SNHLY, CDR2 FYNNEI. This CDR3 is 16 amino acids long.

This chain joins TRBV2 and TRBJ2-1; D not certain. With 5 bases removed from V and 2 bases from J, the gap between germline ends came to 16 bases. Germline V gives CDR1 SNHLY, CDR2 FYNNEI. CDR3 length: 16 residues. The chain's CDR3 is CASSTQQLTPYNEQFF. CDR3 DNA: TGTGCCAGCAGTACCCAACAGCTTACTCCCTACAATGAGCAGTTCTTC.

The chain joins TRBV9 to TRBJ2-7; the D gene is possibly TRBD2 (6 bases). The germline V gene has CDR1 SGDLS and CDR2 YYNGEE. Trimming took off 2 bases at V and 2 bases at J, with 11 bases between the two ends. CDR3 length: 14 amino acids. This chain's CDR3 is CASSVAGWAYEQYF. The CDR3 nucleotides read TGTGCCAGCAGCGTTGCGGGGTGGGCCTACGAGCAGTACTTC.

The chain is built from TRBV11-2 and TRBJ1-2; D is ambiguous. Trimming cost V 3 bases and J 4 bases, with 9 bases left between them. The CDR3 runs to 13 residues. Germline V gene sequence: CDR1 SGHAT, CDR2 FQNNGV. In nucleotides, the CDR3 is TGTGCCAGCAGCTTCCAGGCTTTCTATGGCTACACCTTC. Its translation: CASSFQAFYGYTF.

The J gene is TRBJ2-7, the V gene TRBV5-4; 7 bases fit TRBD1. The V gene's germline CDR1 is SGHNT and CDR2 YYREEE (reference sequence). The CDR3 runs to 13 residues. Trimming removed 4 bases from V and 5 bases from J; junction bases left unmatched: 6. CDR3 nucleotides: TGTGCCAGCAGCAGGGGGACAGTCGACGAGCAGTACTTC. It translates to CASSRGTVDEQYF.

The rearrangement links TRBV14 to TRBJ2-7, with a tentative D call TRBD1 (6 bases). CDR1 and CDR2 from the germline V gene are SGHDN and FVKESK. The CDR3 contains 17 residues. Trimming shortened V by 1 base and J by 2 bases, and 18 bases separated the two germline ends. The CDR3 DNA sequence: TGTGCCAGCAGCCAAGTGGTTGGGGGCCAGGGGACCTACGAGCAGTACTTC. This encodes CASSQVVGGQGTYEQYF.

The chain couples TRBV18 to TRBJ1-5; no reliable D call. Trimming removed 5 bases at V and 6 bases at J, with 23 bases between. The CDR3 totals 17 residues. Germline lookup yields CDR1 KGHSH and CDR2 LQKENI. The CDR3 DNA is TGTGCCAGCTCATCTAGCCTGGTAAGGGTCGGTGGTCAGCCCCAGCATTTT. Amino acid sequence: CASSSSLVRVGGQPQHF.

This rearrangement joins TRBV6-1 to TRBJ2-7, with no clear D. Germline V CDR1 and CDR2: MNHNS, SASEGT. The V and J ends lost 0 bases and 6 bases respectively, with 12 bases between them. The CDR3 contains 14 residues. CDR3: CASSEARPPGEQYF. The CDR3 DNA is TGTGCCAGCAGTGAAGCGCGGCCCCCTGGCGAGCAGTACTTC.

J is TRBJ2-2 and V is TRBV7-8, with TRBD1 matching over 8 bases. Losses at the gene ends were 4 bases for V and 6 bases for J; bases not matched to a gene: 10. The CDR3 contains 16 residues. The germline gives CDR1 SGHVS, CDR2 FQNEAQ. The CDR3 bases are TGTGCCAGCAGCTCACGAGGACAGGGTTTCGCCGGGGAGCTGTTTTTT. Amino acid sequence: CASSSRGQGFAGELFF. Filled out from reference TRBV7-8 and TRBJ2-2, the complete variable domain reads GAGVSQSPRYKVAKRGQDVALRCDPISGHVSLFWYQQALGQGPEFLTYFQNEAQLDKSGLPSDRFFAERPEGSVSTLKIQRTQQEDSAVYLCASSSRGQGFAGELFFGEGSRLTVL.

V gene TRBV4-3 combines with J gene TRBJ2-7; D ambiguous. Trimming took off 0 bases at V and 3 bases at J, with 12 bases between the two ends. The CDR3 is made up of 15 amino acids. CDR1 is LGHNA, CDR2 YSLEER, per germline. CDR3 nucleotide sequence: TGCGCCAGCAGCCAAGAGGTTGCGCCCAACTACGAGCAGTACTTC. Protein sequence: CASSQEVAPNYEQYF.

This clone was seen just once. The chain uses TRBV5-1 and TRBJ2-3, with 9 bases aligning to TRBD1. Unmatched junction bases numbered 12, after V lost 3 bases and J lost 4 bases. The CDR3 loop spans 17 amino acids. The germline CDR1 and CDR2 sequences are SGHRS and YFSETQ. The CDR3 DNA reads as TGCGCCAGCAGCTCCCAGGGACAGGGTGTATGGGCAGATACGCAGTATTTT. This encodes CASSSQGQGVWADTQYF.

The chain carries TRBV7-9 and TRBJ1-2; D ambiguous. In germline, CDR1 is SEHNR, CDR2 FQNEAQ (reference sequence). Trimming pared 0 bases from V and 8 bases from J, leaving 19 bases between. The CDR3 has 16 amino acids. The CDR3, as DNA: TGTGCCAGCAGCTTAGCGAAAGGACCCCTCCGAGAGGGCTACACCTTC. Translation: CASSLAKGPLREGYTF. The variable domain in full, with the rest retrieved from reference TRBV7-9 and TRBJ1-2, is DTGVSQNPRHKITKRGQNVTFRCDPISEHNRLYWYRQTLGQGPEFLTYFQNEAQLEKSRLLSDRFSAERPKGSFSTLEIQRTEQGDSAMYLCASSLAKGPLREGYTFGSGTRLTVV.

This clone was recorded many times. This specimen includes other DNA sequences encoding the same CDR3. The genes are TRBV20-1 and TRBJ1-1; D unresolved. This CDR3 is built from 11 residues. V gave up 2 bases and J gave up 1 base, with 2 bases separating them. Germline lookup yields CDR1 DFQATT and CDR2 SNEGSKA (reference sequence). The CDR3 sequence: CSARQNTEAFF. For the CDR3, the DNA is TGCAGTGCTAGACAGAACACTGAAGCTTTCTTT.

CDR3 coding DNA: TGCGCCAGCAGCTTCACCGGGACAGATAACACTGAAGCTTTCTTT. This translates into CASSFTGTDNTEAFF. The chain joins TRBV5-1 to TRBJ1-1; TRBD1 agrees at 7 bases. With 2 bases clipped from V and 2 bases from J, the junction kept 6 bases outside the gene matches. CDR3 length equals 15 residues. Germline V lookup: CDR1 SGHRS, CDR2 YFSETQ.

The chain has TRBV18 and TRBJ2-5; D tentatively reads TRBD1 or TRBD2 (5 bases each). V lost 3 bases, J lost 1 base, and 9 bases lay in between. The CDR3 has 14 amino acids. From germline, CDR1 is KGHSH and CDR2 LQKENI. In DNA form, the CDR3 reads TGTGCCAGCTCACCTGACAGCGGCCAAGAGACCCAGTACTTC. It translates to CASSPDSGQETQYF.

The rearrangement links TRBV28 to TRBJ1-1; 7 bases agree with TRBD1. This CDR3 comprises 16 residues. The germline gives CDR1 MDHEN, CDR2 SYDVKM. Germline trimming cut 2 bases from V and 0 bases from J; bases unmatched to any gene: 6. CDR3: CASSLRARGVNTEAFF. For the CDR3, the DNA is TGTGCCAGCAGTTTAAGGGCCAGGGGGGTGAACACTGAAGCTTTCTTT.

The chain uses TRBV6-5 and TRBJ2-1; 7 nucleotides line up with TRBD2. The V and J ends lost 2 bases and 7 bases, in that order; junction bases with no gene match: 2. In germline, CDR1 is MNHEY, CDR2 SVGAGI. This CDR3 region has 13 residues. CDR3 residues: CASSYRGVNEQFF. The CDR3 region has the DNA TGTGCCAGCAGTTACCGGGGGGTTAATGAGCAGTTCTTC.

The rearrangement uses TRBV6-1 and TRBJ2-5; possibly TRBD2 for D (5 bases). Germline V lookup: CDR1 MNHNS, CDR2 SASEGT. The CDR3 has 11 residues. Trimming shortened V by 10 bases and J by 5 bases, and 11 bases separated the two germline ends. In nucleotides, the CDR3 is TGTGCCACTATATGGGAGGAGACCCAGTACTTC. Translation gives CATIWEETQYF.

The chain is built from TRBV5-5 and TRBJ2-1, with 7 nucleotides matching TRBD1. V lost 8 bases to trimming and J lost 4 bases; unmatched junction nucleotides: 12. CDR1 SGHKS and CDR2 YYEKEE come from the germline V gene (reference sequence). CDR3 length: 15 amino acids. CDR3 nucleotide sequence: TGTGCCAGTACACACCGGGACAGCCTATACAATGAGCAGTTCTTC. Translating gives CASTHRDSLYNEQFF.

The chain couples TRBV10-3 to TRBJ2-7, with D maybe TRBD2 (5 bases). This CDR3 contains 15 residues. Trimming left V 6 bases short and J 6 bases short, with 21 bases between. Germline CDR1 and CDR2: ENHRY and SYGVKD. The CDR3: CAIRIKSYQDSEQYF. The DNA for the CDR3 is TGTGCCATCAGGATTAAATCCTACCAGGACTCCGAGCAGTACTTC.

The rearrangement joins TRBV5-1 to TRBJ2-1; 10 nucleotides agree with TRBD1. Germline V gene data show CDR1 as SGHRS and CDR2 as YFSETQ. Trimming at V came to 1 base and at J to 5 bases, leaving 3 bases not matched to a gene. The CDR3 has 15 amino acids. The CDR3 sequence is CASSLKGQGNNEQFF. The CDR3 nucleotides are TGCGCCAGCAGCTTGAAGGGACAGGGGAACAATGAGCAGTTCTTC.